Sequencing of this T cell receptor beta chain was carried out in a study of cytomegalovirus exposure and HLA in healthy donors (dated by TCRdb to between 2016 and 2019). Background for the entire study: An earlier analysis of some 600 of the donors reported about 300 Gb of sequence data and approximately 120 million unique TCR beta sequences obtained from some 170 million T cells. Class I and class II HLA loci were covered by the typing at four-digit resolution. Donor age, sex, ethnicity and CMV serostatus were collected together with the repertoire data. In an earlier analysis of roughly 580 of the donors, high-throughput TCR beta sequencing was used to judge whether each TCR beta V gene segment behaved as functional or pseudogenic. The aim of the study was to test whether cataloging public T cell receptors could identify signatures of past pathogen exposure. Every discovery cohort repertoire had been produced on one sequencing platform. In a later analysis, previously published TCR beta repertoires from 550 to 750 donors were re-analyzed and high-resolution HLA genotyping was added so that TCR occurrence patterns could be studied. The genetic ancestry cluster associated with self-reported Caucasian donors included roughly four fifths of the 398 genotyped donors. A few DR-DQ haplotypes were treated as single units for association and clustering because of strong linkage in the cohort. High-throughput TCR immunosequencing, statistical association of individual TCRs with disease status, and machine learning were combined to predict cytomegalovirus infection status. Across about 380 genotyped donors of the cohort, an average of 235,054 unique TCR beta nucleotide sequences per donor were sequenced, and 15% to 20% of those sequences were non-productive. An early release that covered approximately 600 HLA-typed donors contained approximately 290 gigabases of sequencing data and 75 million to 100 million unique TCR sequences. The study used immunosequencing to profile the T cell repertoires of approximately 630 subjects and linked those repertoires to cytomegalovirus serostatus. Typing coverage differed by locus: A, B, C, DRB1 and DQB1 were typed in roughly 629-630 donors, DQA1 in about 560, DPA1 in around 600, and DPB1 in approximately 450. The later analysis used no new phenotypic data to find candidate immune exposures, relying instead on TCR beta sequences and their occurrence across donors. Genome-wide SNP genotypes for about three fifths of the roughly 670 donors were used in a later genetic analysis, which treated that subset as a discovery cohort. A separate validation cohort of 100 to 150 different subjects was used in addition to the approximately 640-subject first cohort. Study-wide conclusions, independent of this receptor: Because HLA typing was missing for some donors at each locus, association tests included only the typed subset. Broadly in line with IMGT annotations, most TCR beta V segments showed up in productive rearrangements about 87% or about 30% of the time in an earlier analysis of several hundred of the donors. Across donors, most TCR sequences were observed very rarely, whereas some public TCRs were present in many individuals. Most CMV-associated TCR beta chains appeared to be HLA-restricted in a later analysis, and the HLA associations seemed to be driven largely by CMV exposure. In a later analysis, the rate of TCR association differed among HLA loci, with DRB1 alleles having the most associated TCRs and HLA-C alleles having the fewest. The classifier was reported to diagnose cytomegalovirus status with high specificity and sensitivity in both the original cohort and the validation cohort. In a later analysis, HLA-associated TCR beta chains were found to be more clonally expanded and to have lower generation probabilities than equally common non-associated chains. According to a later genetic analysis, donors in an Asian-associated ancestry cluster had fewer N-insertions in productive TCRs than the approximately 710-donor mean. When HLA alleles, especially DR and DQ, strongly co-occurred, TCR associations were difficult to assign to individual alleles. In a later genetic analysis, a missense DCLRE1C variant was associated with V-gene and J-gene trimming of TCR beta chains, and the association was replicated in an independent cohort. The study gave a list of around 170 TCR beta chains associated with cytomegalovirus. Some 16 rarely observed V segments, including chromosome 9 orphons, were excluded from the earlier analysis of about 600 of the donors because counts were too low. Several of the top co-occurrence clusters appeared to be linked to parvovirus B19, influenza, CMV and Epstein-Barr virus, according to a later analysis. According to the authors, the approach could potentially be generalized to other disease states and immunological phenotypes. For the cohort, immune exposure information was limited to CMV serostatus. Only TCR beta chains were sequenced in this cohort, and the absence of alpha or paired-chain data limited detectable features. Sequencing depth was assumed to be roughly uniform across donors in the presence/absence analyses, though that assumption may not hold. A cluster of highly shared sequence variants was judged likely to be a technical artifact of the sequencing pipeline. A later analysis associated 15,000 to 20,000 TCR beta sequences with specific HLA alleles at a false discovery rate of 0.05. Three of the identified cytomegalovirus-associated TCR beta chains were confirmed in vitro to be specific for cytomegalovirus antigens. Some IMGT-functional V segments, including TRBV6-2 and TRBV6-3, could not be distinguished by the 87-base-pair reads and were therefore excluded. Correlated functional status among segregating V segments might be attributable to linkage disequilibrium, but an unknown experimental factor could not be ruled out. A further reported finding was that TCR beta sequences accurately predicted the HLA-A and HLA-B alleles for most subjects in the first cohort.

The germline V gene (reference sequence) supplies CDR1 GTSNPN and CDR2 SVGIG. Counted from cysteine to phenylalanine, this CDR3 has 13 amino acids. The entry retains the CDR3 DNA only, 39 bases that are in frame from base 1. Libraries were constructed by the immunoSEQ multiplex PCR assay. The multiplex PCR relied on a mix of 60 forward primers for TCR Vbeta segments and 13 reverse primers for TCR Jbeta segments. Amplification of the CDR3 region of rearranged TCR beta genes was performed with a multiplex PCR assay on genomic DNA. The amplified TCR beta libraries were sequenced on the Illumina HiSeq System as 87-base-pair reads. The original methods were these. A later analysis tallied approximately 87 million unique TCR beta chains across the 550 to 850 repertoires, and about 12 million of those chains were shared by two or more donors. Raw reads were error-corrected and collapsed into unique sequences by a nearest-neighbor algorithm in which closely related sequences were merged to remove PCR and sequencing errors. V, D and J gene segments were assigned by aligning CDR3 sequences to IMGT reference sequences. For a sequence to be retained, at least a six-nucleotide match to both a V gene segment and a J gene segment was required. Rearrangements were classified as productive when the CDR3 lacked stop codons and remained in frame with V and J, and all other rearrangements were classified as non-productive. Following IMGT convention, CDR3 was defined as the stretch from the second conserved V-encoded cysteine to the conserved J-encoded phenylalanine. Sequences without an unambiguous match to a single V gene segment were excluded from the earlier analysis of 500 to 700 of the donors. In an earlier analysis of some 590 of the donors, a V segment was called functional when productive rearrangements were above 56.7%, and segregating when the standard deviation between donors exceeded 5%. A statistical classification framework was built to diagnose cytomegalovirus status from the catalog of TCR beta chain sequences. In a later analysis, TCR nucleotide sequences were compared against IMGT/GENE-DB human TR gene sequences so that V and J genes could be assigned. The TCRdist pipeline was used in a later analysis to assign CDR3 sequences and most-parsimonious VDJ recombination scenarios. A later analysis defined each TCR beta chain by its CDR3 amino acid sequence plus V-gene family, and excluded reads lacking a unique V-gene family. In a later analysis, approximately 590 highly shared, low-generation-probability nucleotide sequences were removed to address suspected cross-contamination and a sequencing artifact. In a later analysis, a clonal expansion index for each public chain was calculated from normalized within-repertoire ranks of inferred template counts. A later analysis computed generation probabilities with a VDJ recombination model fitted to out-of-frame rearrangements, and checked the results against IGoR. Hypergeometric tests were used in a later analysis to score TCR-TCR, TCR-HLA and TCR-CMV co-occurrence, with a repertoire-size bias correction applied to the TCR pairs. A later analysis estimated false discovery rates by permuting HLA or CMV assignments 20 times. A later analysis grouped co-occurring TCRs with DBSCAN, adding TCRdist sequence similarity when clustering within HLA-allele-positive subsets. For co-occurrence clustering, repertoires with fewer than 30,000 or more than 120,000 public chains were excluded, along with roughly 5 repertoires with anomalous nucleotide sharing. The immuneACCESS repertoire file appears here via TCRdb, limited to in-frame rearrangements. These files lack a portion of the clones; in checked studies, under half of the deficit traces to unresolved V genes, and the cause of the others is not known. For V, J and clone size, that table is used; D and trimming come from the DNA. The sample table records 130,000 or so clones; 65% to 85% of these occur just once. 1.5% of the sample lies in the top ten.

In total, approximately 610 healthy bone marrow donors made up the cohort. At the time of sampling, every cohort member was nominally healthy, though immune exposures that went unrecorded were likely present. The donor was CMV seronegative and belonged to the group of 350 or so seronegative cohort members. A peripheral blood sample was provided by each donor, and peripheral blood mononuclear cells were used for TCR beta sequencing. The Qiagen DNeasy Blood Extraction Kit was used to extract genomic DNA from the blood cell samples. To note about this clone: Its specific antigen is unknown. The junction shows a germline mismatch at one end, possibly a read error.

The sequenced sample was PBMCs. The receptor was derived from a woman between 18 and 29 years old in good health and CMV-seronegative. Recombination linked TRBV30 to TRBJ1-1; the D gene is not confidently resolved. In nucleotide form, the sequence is TGTGCCTGGAATCCATGGAGTCTGGTGAAAGCTTCCTTT. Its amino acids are CAWNPWSLVKASF.